These 21 T cell receptor beta chains were all obtained from the same sample, sequenced in a study of blood T cell repertoires in COVID-19. The assay was immunoSEQ multiplex PCR, and TCRdb's table has in-frame clones only and misses some. The sample has around 190,000 clones, approximately 86% seen once; the top ten hold about 8.6%. What was sequenced was peripheral blood. Source of these receptors: a man between 50 and 59 years old with active or convalescent COVID-19.

CDR3: CASSFAGTAPEAFF. The CDR3 DNA follows: TGTGCCAGCAGCTTTGCAGGAACTGCACCTGAAGCTTTCTTT. The rearrangement links TRBV7-9 to TRBJ1-1; D not resolved. The V gene's germline CDR1 is SEHNR and CDR2 FQNEAQ (reference sequence). This CDR3 is 14 amino acids long. The ends were cut back, 3 bases at V and 6 bases at J, with 14 bases in the middle.

The V and J genes are TRBV4-3 and TRBJ2-2; unclear D gene. V was cut by 6 bases and J by 6 bases, with 14 bases left in between. In germline, CDR1 is LGHNA, CDR2 YSLEER. The CDR3 is made up of 14 amino acids. The CDR3 coding sequence is TGCGCCAGCAGTCCCAGTTCCCGGGCCGGGGAGCTGTTTTTT. Translated, it gives CASSPSSRAGELFF.

This clone was seen a handful of times. This sequence joins TRBV27 and TRBJ1-1; TRBD1 matches 11 bases. V was clipped by 6 bases and J by 6 bases; unmatched bases: 9. Germline CDR1 and CDR2: MNHEY and SMNVEV (reference sequence). This CDR3 contains 15 residues. CDR3 DNA: TGTGCCAGCAGGAGGGGAGGACAGGGGGCACCTGAAGCTTTCTTT. This encodes CASRRGGQGAPEAFF.

V usage is TRBV7-9 and J usage is TRBJ2-1; TRBD2 matches at 15 bases. V was clipped by 4 bases and J by 7 bases; unmatched bases: 5. Germline V gives CDR1 SEHNR, CDR2 FQNEAQ (reference sequence). The CDR3 extends over 16 amino acids. CDR3 bases: TGTGCCAGCAGCTCTGGACTAGCGGGGGGGCAAAATGAGCAGTTCTTC. It translates to CASSSGLAGGQNEQFF.

The chain has TRBV4-2 and TRBJ1-5; tentatively, D is TRBD1 (5 bases). The germline V and J ends were trimmed by 1 base and 0 bases, with 10 bases remaining between them. The germline V gene encodes CDR1 LGHNA and CDR2 YNFKEQ. The CDR3 is 16 amino acids. Written as DNA, the CDR3 is TGTGCCAGCAGCCAAGGACCCCAGGGTAGCAATCAGCCCCAGCATTTT. As protein: CASSQGPQGSNQPQHF.

The V and J genes are TRBV4-3 and TRBJ2-2; no clear D. V dropped 1 base and J dropped 1 base, with 10 bases sitting between them. Germline V lookup: CDR1 LGHNA, CDR2 YSLEER. The CDR3 contains 16 residues. CDR3 residues: CASSQVAGQNTGELFF. Written as DNA, the CDR3 is TGCGCCAGCAGCCAAGTCGCAGGTCAGAACACCGGGGAGCTGTTTTTT.

The chain recombines TRBV11-1 with TRBJ1-2; D is ambiguous. The V end lost 1 base, the J end lost 0 bases, and 9 bases lay between the germline ends. The CDR3 extends over 15 amino acids. Germline loops: CDR1 SGHAT, CDR2 FQDESV (reference sequence). Here the CDR3 reads CASSLDKTSNYGYTF. Written as DNA, the CDR3 is TGTGCCAGCAGCTTAGACAAAACGTCTAACTATGGCTACACCTTC.

The chain recombines TRBV7-9 with TRBJ2-3, with TRBD1 as a possible D gene (6 bases). Trimming cost V 1 base and J 3 bases, with 11 bases left between them. The CDR3 contains 15 residues. Germline CDR1 and CDR2: SEHNR and FQNEAQ (reference sequence). CDR3 sequence reads: CASSLGGGVTDTQYF. In nucleotides, the CDR3 is TGTGCCAGCAGCTTAGGAGGGGGAGTTACAGATACGCAGTATTTT.

The chain has TRBV29-1 and TRBJ1-2; tentatively, D is TRBD1 (5 bases). Germline V gene lookup returns CDR1 SQVTM and CDR2 ANQGSEA. V dropped 4 bases and J dropped 4 bases, with 10 bases sitting between them. The CDR3 is 12 residues long. This CDR3 is CSVAREAYGYTF. For the CDR3, the DNA is TGCAGCGTTGCCAGGGAGGCCTATGGCTACACCTTC.

CDR3 loop: CASSVEALRLDGYTF. The CDR3 nucleotides are TGTGCCAGCAGTGTAGAGGCGCTTCGACTCGATGGCTACACCTTC. The chain recombines TRBV2 with TRBJ1-2; D gene ambiguous. CDR1 and CDR2 (germline): SNHLY, FYNNEI. There are 15 residues in the CDR3. V lost 4 bases and J 6 bases, leaving 18 bases between the germline ends.

The genes are TRBV9 and TRBJ2-1; the match to TRBD2 covers 16 bases. The CDR3 spans 14 residues. Germline CDR1 SGDLS, CDR2 YYNGEE. Germline trimming cut 5 bases from V and 12 bases from J; bases unmatched to any gene: 5. CDR3 sequence reads: CASSPGLAGGWQFF. The CDR3 nucleotides read TGTGCCAGCAGTCCGGGACTAGCGGGGGGGTGGCAGTTCTTC.

The V call is TRBV4-3, the J call TRBJ2-7; 9 bases agree with TRBD2. CDR3 length equals 16 residues. CDR1 and CDR2 from the germline V gene are LGHNA and YSLEER. Germline trimming cut 0 bases from V and 6 bases from J; bases unmatched to any gene: 9. CDR3 sequence (DNA): TGCGCCAGCAGCCAAGAATCTCGCCAGCGGGGGGTCGAGCAGTACTTC. It translates to CASSQESRQRGVEQYF.

CDR3 sequence reads: CASSMEQNSPLHF. The CDR3 DNA follows: TGTGCCAGCAGCATGGAGCAGAATTCACCCCTCCACTTT. This sequence joins TRBV3-1 (or the pseudogene TRBV3-2) and TRBJ1-6; D uncertain. The germline V gene encodes CDR1 LGHDT and CDR2 YNNKEL (reference sequence). V dropped 5 bases and J dropped 7 bases, with 9 bases sitting between them. The CDR3 spans 13 residues.

In its sample, this clone was seen once. The chain links TRBV4-1 to TRBJ1-1; TRBD1 aligns across 7 bases. Trimming removed 0 bases from V and 0 bases from J; junction bases left unmatched: 1. This CDR3 region has 15 residues. CDR1 and CDR2 (germline): MGHRA, YSYEKL. CDR3 in amino acids: CASSQEDRMNTEAFF. CDR3 bases: TGCGCCAGCAGCCAAGAGGACAGGATGAACACTGAAGCTTTCTTT.

The chain recombines TRBV7-3 with TRBJ1-5, with D uncertain. Germline V CDR1 and CDR2: SGHTA, FQGTGA. V dropped 4 bases and J dropped 9 bases, with 13 bases sitting between them. CDR3 size: 13 residues. CDR3 loop: CASSSQLGGPQHF. CDR3 nucleotide sequence: TGTGCCAGCAGCTCCCAACTTGGTGGGCCCCAGCATTTT. Together with reference TRBV7-3 and TRBJ1-5, the CDR3 gives the full variable domain: GAGVSQTPSNKVTEKGKYVELRCDPISGHTALYWYRQSLGQGPEFLIYFQGTGAADDSGLPNDRFFAVRPEGSVSTLKIQRTERGDSAVYLCASSSQLGGPQHFGDGTRLSIL.

The chain carries TRBV6-5 and TRBJ1-2; tentatively, D is TRBD1 (5 bases). This CDR3 comprises 15 residues. CDR1 is MNHEY and CDR2 is SVGAGI in the germline V gene. The V gene lost 0 bases and the J gene lost 5 bases, with 13 bases spanning the gap. Here the CDR3 DNA reads TGTGCCAGCAGTTACTCGGGGGGAAGAGGTTATGGCTACACCTTC. Translated: CASSYSGGRGYGYTF.

This clone was detected a few times. The V and J genes are TRBV6-5 and TRBJ1-1; TRBD1 is a possible D gene (5 bases). Germline CDR1 and CDR2: MNHEY and SVGAGI. The ends were cut back, 10 bases at V and 2 bases at J, with 14 bases in the middle. This CDR3 region has 13 residues. CDR3 coding DNA: TGTGCCACCAGGGAGACCTATAACACTGAAGCTTTCTTT. Its protein product is CATRETYNTEAFF.

This chain joins TRBV7-2 and TRBJ1-2; a possible D gene is TRBD1 (6 bases). Germline V gene lookup returns CDR1 SGHTA and CDR2 FQGNSA. The length of the CDR3 is 13 residues. The V end was cut by 5 bases, the J end by 2 bases, with 9 bases between. The CDR3 DNA follows: TGTGCCAGCAGCCGCCAGGGGAACTATGGCTACACCTTC. Translated, it gives CASSRQGNYGYTF.

The chain has TRBV4-1 and TRBJ1-2; 9 positions match TRBD1. The J segment lost 4 bases and the V segment lost 0 bases, leaving 6 bases of the junction unmatched. The CDR3 is made up of 16 amino acids. Germline V gene sequence: CDR1 MGHRA, CDR2 YSYEKL. Here the CDR3 DNA reads TGCGCCAGCAGCCAAGAGGGGACAGGGTTTTCCTATGGCTACACCTTC. As protein: CASSQEGTGFSYGYTF.

The chain is built from TRBV4-3 and TRBJ2-5; the match to TRBD2 covers 8 bases. The length of the CDR3 is 16 residues. The V gene end was trimmed by 3 bases and the J gene end by 5 bases; junction bases not matched to a gene: 11. The germline gives CDR1 LGHNA, CDR2 YSLEER. CDR3 region: CASSQNPFGGAETQYF. CDR3 in DNA: TGCGCCAGCAGCCAGAACCCTTTCGGGGGGGCCGAGACCCAGTACTTC.

CDR3 bases: TGTGCCAGCAGCTCCACGGGACTATTCTCTGGGGCCAACGTCCTGACTTTC. Its protein product is CASSSTGLFSGANVLTF. The chain couples TRBV7-2 to TRBJ2-6; TRBD2 matches 7 bases. V dropped 4 bases and J dropped 0; count of bases not matched to a gene: 6. Germline values: CDR1 SGHTA, CDR2 FQGNSA. CDR3 size: 17 residues.